This T cell receptor beta chain was identified in a study of CD8+ T cells in alopecia areata. The sequencing template was cDNA reverse transcribed from extracted RNA. Assay: immunoSEQ multiplex PCR; the TCRdb copy retains only in-frame clones and omits some. Of 25,000 to 35,000 clones listed, 62% are singletons. Deletions cut 3 bases from V and 3 bases from J, with 11 bases between. Germline V gene lookup returns CDR1 SQVTM and CDR2 ANQGSEA. The CDR3 covers 13 residues. The source of this sequence is a human donor with alopecia areata. The sequenced material came from NKG2D-high CD8+ T cells sorted from blood. The V call is TRBV29-1, the J call TRBJ1-1; no clear D. For the CDR3, the DNA is TGCAGCGTTGAGGTGGGCACGGACACTGAAGCTTTCTTT. It yields the protein CSVEVGTDTEAFF.